The text below deals with one T cell receptor (beta chain). The target antigen is unknown. Only in-frame clones appear in the TCRdb table, and some are missing; sequencing was by immunoSEQ multiplex PCR. The sample records about 160,000 clones, approximately 91% being singletons. This sample was taken from a study of T cell responses to AZD1222 COVID-19 vaccine. Study details: Combined were second doses at about 4 or about 12 weeks. Study-level points and caveats: Repertoires in all cases were sampled only once the peak T cell response had passed. Dominant CD4 TCR responses targeted spike regions 160-218 and 743-854. Just 5 to 7 AZD1222 recipients were seropositive at baseline.

The CDR3 length is 14 residues. The germline gives CDR1 MNHEY, CDR2 SVGEGT. With 4 bases clipped from V and 2 bases from J, the junction kept 5 bases outside the gene matches. This TCR came from an adult in good health. The sample consisted of peripheral blood, taken on day 0 of AZD1222 vaccination. The J gene is TRBJ2-7, the V gene TRBV6-2 or TRBV6-3, with 7 bases matching TRBD2. CDR3 nucleotide sequence: TGTGCCAGCAGTTTGCGTCGGGGGGCCTACGAGCAGTACTTC. Protein: CASSLRRGAYEQYF.